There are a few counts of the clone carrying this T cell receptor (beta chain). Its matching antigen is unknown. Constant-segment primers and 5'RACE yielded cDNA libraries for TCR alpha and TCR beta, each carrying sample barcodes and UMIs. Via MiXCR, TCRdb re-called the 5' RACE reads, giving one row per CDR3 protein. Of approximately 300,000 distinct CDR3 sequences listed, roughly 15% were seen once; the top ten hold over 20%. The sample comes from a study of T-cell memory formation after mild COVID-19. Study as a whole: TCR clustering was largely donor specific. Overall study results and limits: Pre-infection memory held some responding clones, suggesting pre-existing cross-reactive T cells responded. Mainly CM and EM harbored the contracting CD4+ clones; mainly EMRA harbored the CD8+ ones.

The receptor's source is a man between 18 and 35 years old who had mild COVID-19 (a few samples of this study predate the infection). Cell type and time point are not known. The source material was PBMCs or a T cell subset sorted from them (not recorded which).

In DNA, the CDR3 is TGTGCCAGCACCCTGCCGGGCGGACAGGCCACCGGGGAGCTGTTTTTT. Encoded protein: CASTLPGGQATGELFF. The rearrangement uses TRBV12-3 or TRBV12-4 and TRBJ2-2; TRBD1 matches 7 bases. The CDR3 has 16 amino acids. The J segment lost 4 bases and the V segment lost 7 bases, leaving 12 bases of the junction unmatched.